These 14 T cell receptor beta chains were sequenced from one sample in a study of T cell repertoires in cytomegalovirus infection. What these receptors recognize is not known. TCRdb reanalysed the reads using MiXCR and keeps one entry per CDR3 protein. This sample has roughly 570,000 distinct CDR3 sequences; roughly 43% occur once, and the top ten carry around 48%. The sequenced sample was cultured PBMCs, obtained from culture after CMV antigen stimulation. Source of these receptors: a human donor in good health (CMV status not recorded). Some clones in this sample may be carry-over from other donors' samples.

This clonotype was detected only a few times. The chain has TRBV19 and TRBJ1-5, with D unclear. The germline CDR1 and CDR2 sequences are LNHDA and SQIVND (reference sequence). This CDR3 contains 15 residues. The germline V and J ends were trimmed by 7 bases and 0 bases, with 13 bases remaining between them. The CDR3, as DNA: TGTGCCAGTACCATGGGCTCCTATAGCAATCAGCCCCAGCATTTT. Translation: CASTMGSYSNQPQHF.

In this sample, this clonotype turned up a few times. The chain uses TRBV5-4 and TRBJ1-1; 10 bases align to TRBD1. CDR3 length equals 15 residues. CDR1 and CDR2 (germline): SGHNT, YYREEE (reference sequence). Losses at the gene ends were 5 bases for V and 3 bases for J; bases not matched to a gene: 7. The CDR3 DNA follows: TGTGCCAGCAGAACGGGACAGGGGTTATACACTGAAGCTTTCTTT. The encoded protein is CASRTGQGLYTEAFF.

The chain uses TRBV30 and TRBJ1-2; D is ambiguous. Germline lookup yields CDR1 GTSNPN and CDR2 SVGIG (reference sequence). The length of the CDR3 is 16 residues. V was pared by 2 bases and J by 4 bases, with 20 bases between. CDR3 bases: TGTGCCTGGAGTTCGATCCCGGACGTAATCTCCTATGGCTACACCTTC. It codes for CAWSSIPDVISYGYTF.

This chain links TRBV29-1 with TRBJ1-2, with a weak D call TRBD1 (6 bases). The germline gives CDR1 SQVTM, CDR2 ANQGSEA. V lost 1 base and J lost 4, with 7 bases in between. The CDR3 has 12 amino acids. The CDR3 is CSVEGGGYGYTF. CDR3 DNA sequence: TGCAGCGTTGAAGGAGGGGGCTATGGCTACACCTTC.

The V gene is TRBV7-2, the J gene TRBJ1-4, with a tentative D call TRBD1 (6 bases). The CDR3 extends over 14 amino acids. The germline gives CDR1 SGHTA, CDR2 FQGNSA. V was pared by 7 bases and J by 4 bases, with 13 bases between. This chain's CDR3 is CASNKDRNNEKLFF. The CDR3, as DNA: TGTGCCAGCAATAAGGACAGAAATAATGAAAAACTGTTTTTT.

This clonotype was counted between two and nine times. The chain is built from TRBV12-3 or TRBV12-4 and TRBJ2-3, with 15 bases that match TRBD2. This CDR3 is 17 amino acids long. J was trimmed by 6 bases and V by 5 bases; bases with no gene match: 9. The CDR3 nucleotides read TGTGCCAGCAGTCCGGGACTAGCGGGGGGACCTCCGGATACGCAGTATTTT. Translation: CASSPGLAGGPPDTQYF.

The chain employs TRBV7-6 and TRBJ1-2; 11 bases match TRBD1. The germline V gene has CDR1 SGHVS and CDR2 FNYEAQ. This CDR3 comprises 18 residues. Trimming took 7 bases from V and 7 from J; bases not matched to a gene: 20. Written as DNA, the CDR3 is TGTGCCAGCACCCTCACCCCAAACCCCGGACAGGGGGCAGGTGGCTACACCTTC. This gives the protein CASTLTPNPGQGAGGYTF.

The rearrangement joins TRBV6-1 to TRBJ2-2; D gene unclear. Germline loops: CDR1 MNHNS, CDR2 SASEGT. The CDR3 sequence is 14 residues long. The germline V and J ends were trimmed by 11 bases and 6 bases, with 19 bases remaining between them. CDR3 DNA: TGTGCCGTCAGTGAGGCTGCACGGTCCGGGGAGCTGTTTTTT. Amino acid sequence: CAVSEAARSGELFF.

The chain couples TRBV5-6 to TRBJ2-3; weak D call: TRBD2 (6 bases). Trimming took off 2 bases at V and 3 bases at J, with 22 bases between the two ends. Germline CDR1 and CDR2: SGHDT and YYEEEE. The CDR3 is 18 amino acids. For the CDR3, the DNA is TGTGCCAGCAGCTTTGGATGGGGCTCGCGGGGAGTGACAGATACGCAGTATTTT. Its translation: CASSFGWGSRGVTDTQYF.

This chain links TRBV10-3 with TRBJ2-3; 7 bases agree with TRBD1. The CDR3 has 14 amino acids. CDR1 is ENHRY and CDR2 is SYGVKD in the germline V gene. V trimming: 5 bases; J trimming: 4 bases; junction bases outside the gene matches: 6. The DNA for the CDR3 is TGTGCCATCAGTTTCACAGGGGTGGCAGATACGCAGTATTTT. Amino acids: CAISFTGVADTQYF.

The CDR3 loop is CASSLSVGFPEAFF. CDR3 in DNA: TGTGCCAGCAGCTTATCAGTTGGGTTCCCTGAAGCTTTCTTT. The chain links TRBV7-2 to TRBJ1-1; D not resolved. The germline V gene encodes CDR1 SGHTA and CDR2 FQGNSA. V lost 2 bases and J 6 bases, leaving 13 bases between the germline ends. The CDR3 is 14 residues long.

This clonotype was seen repeatedly, ten times or more. The rearrangement joins TRBV7-8 to TRBJ1-6, with a weak D call TRBD1 (6 bases). Trimming pared 5 bases from V and 5 bases from J, leaving 10 bases between. The V gene's germline CDR1 is SGHVS and CDR2 FQNEAQ. This CDR3 comprises 14 residues. CDR3 bases: TGTGCCAGCAGCCCACGGGGGCATAATTCACCCCTCCACTTT. It translates to CASSPRGHNSPLHF. The entire variable domain, with the rest obtained from reference TRBV7-8 and TRBJ1-6, is as follows: GAGVSQSPRYKVAKRGQDVALRCDPISGHVSLFWYQQALGQGPEFLTYFQNEAQLDKSGLPSDRFFAERPEGSVSTLKIQRTQQEDSAVYLCASSPRGHNSPLHFGNGTRLTVT.

The rearrangement links TRBV7-8 to TRBJ2-7; no clear D gene. The CDR3 runs 16 residues. From germline, CDR1 is SGHVS and CDR2 FQNEAQ. V dropped 5 bases and J dropped 2 bases, with 19 bases sitting between them. The CDR3 region is CASSSPRVPPPYEQYF. The CDR3 DNA is TGTGCCAGCAGCAGCCCTCGGGTTCCCCCACCCTACGAGCAGTACTTC.

This clonotype was picked up many times. J is TRBJ1-1 and V is TRBV7-2, with D tentatively TRBD1 (6 bases). The CDR3 contains 14 residues. CDR1 is SGHTA and CDR2 is FQGNSA in the germline V gene. With 5 bases removed from V and 2 bases from J, the gap between germline ends came to 12 bases. CDR3: CASSRQAGNTEAFF. The CDR3 DNA is TGTGCCAGCAGCCGACAGGCTGGAAACACTGAAGCTTTCTTT. Using reference TRBV7-2 and TRBJ1-1 for the parts outside the CDR3, the full variable domain is GAGVSQSPSNKVTEKGKDVELRCDPISGHTALYWYRQSLGQGLEFLIYFQGNSAPDKSGLPSDRFSAERTGGSVSTLTIQRTQQEDSAVYLCASSRQAGNTEAFFGQGTRLTVV.